Sequencing of this TCR beta chain was carried out in a study of blood T cells in healthy people across ages (dated by TCRdb to the mid-2010s). Looking at the study overall: In model experiments, template switching captured about one uniquely barcoded TCR beta cDNA molecule for every two T cells. To track age-related changes in TCR beta repertoire diversity, the study relied on deep sequencing normalized with unique cDNA molecular identifiers. The donors were split into four age groups: young (average around 15 years), middle-aged (39), aged (about 62) and long-lived (approximately 80). To avoid experimental bias, donors of different ages were distributed randomly across sequencing lanes. Two additional independent replicas of 1 million unique cDNA reads from the same blood draw were analyzed for two donors (one aged 18 to 29 and one aged 80 or older).

Systemically healthy Caucasian individuals from Russia, approximately 39 in total and aged roughly 6 to 95 years, were included as donors. Each donor gave ten milliliters of peripheral blood, collected into EDTA-treated Vacutainer tubes. Ficoll-Paque density-gradient centrifugation was used to isolate PBMCs, with at least 6.5 million per sample. Trizol reagent was used to extract total RNA from the PBMCs, yielding at least 5.5 micrograms per sample. For every donor, flow cytometry on a PBMC aliquot measured the percentage of naive CD45RAhigh/CD27high T cells. With respect to this clonotype: Its antigen is not yet known. The input lacks base qualities; no much larger clone sits a single base away.

Points the paper makes about the study in general: Total diversity estimates from one million sequenced T cells were considered lower bounds and underestimates. There was a strong correlation between observed TCR beta diversity and the percentage of naive T cells measured by flow cytometry. Compared with the aged group, the long-lived group had more naive CD4+ T cells, fewer expanded clones and increased TCR diversity, a pattern suggesting age selection. As age increased, observed TCR beta diversity per million T cells dropped in a roughly linear way, and a significant reduction was already evident by age 40. Donor CMV infection status was unknown, potentially confounding age-related changes in expanded clonotypes. Conclusive comparison of naive and antigen-experienced compartments was prevented by the profiling of bulk unsorted PBMCs.

Counted from cysteine to phenylalanine, this CDR3 has 14 amino acids. The sequence is cut down to CDR3 DNA, 42 bases in frame from base 1. At the junction V is shortened by 1 base and J by 5 bases, with 9 bases in between. CDR1 and CDR2, looked up from the germline V gene (reference sequence), are DFQATT and SNEGSKA. The library was built by means of 5' RACE. Instrument on record: Illumina HiSeq 2500. A second PCR of roughly 7 to 11 cycles was run with a J-beta primer mix and a sample-barcoded 5' primer. A unique molecular identifier was introduced onto each TCR beta cDNA molecule by a template-switch 5' adaptor carrying 12 random nucleotides. At least 2.5 million CDR3-containing paired-end reads were obtained from each sample. All of the RNA was converted into first-strand cDNA using the Mint cDNA synthesis kit, with a TRBC-specific oligonucleotide serving as the primer. After uracil-DNA glycosylase treatment, a first 18-cycle PCR used universal primers M1SS and BC2_uni_R on all cDNA. The original methods were these. For normalization, 1 million high-quality reads, each with a distinct molecular identifier, were randomly selected from each sample. Reads with shared molecular identifiers were discarded instead of being binned into consensus sequences. MiTCR, with a Q25 quality threshold and the strictest error-elimination algorithm, was used for CDR3 identification, clonotype clustering and error correction. A nonparametric unseen species model using Euler transformation provided a lower-bound estimate of total TCR beta diversity. Using fastp at Q25 and MiXCR, TCRdb reprocessed the public reads and kept productive beta chains. CDR3 protein duplicates are merged, each entry listing the most common genes and DNA. These V and J calls are TCRdb output, not the study's own analysis. The sample data list 1.2 million to 1.5 million distinct CDR3 sequences, and 35% to 45% of these were observed just once. 7.9% of the sample is in the top ten clones.

Source material: blood. This clonotype was obtained from a young woman in good health. The chain was built from TRBV20-1 and TRBJ1-6; a tentative D match to TRBD1 spans 6 bases. The CDR3 reads CSARAQGNNSPLHF. The sequenced DNA: TGCAGTGCTAGAGCCCAGGGGAATAATTCACCCCTCCACTTT.